The 18 T cell receptor beta chains presented below share a single source sample, sequenced in a study of blood T cell repertoires in COVID-19. Produced via immunoSEQ multiplex PCR; TCRdb's table is partial and in-frame only. This table has a few hundred thousand clones, 80% to 90% appearing once. The specimen was PBMCs or T cells enriched from blood (not recorded which). The receptor set was obtained from a woman between 50 and 59 years old who had recovered from COVID-19.

The chain links TRBV15 to TRBJ1-5, with D maybe TRBD1 (6 bases). This CDR3 region has 16 residues. Trimming shortened V by 3 bases and J by 7 bases, and 19 bases separated the two germline ends. Germline V gene data show CDR1 as LNHNV and CDR2 as YYDKDF (reference sequence). The CDR3: CATSSPWTVGEQPQHF. The CDR3 DNA follows: TGTGCCACCAGCAGCCCCTGGACAGTCGGAGAACAGCCCCAGCATTTT. The variable domain in full, completed from reference TRBV15 and TRBJ1-5, reads DAMVIQNPRYQVTQFGKPVTLSCSQTLNHNVMYWYQQKSSQAPKLLFHYYDKDFNNEADTPDNFQSRRPNTSFCFLDIRSPGLGDTAMYLCATSSPWTVGEQPQHFGDGTRLSIL.

CDR3 DNA: TGTGCCAGCAGCTTAGTGGCCAGGGGGCGCAGGGGTAATGAAAAACTGTTTTTT. Translated, it gives CASSLVARGRRGNEKLFF. This rearrangement joins TRBV7-2 to TRBJ1-4; 8 bases align to TRBD1. Germline V lookup: CDR1 SGHTA, CDR2 FQGNSA. V gave up 1 base and J gave up 4 bases; unmatched junction bases: 11. The CDR3 contains 18 residues.

This rearrangement joins TRBV18 to TRBJ1-1, with TRBD1 matching 11 bases. The CDR3 runs 15 residues. CDR1 is KGHSH, CDR2 LQKENI, per germline. After removal of 2 bases from V and 4 bases from J, the junction contained 3 bases not matched to a gene. The chain's CDR3 is CASSPGQGALTEAFF. The CDR3 region has the DNA TGTGCCAGCTCACCAGGACAGGGGGCGCTCACTGAAGCTTTCTTT.

CDR3 in amino acids: CATQVGTEAFF. DNA for the CDR3: TGTGCCACCCAGGTAGGCACTGAAGCTTTCTTT. The chain couples TRBV10-3 to TRBJ1-1; no clear D gene. Germline-derived CDR1 and CDR2 are ENHRY and SYGVKD. The CDR3 is made up of 11 amino acids. V lost 10 bases and J lost 4, with 10 bases in between.

Only one count was recorded for this clone. This chain connects TRBV7-9 to TRBJ2-1; perhaps TRBD2 as D (6 bases). The CDR3 has 12 residues. CDR1 is SEHNR and CDR2 is FQNEAQ in the germline V gene (reference sequence). Trimming cost V 5 bases and J 10 bases, with 12 bases left between them. Here the CDR3 DNA reads TGTGCCAGCAGCCGGGACTCTTCAGAGCAGTTCTTC. Amino acids: CASSRDSSEQFF. Full variable domain (rest looked up from reference TRBV7-9 and TRBJ2-1): DTGVSQNPRHKITKRGQNVTFRCDPISEHNRLYWYRQTLGQGPEFLTYFQNEAQLEKSRLLSDRFSAERPKGSFSTLEIQRTEQGDSAMYLCASSRDSSEQFFGPGTRLTVL.

This chain links TRBV19 with TRBJ2-1, with 11 bases identical to TRBD2. Germline CDR1 LNHDA, CDR2 SQIVND (reference sequence). The V and J ends lost 4 bases and 4 bases, in that order; junction bases with no gene match: 6. The CDR3 extends over 16 amino acids. The chain's CDR3 is CASSTTTSGTYNEQFF. CDR3 sequence (DNA): TGTGCCAGTAGTACTACGACTAGCGGGACTTACAATGAGCAGTTCTTC.

This rearrangement joins TRBV28 to TRBJ2-3; 7 nucleotides align to TRBD2. Germline CDR1 MDHEN, CDR2 SYDVKM. With 1 base clipped from V and 6 bases from J, the junction kept 10 bases outside the gene matches. This CDR3 has 16 residues. The CDR3 sequence: CASSLLSGGSGDTQYF. The DNA for the CDR3 is TGTGCCAGCAGTTTATTGTCGGGAGGATCGGGGGATACGCAGTATTTT.

The chain uses TRBV6-5 and TRBJ1-1; TRBD1 matches at 7 bases. The V gene end was trimmed by 7 bases and the J gene end by 7 bases; junction bases not matched to a gene: 9. The CDR3 has 13 residues. CDR1 and CDR2 (germline): MNHEY, SVGAGI. DNA for the CDR3: TGTGCCAGCACCAGACTACAGGGGAATGAAGCTTTCTTT. Its protein product is CASTRLQGNEAFF.

This chain joins TRBV5-4 and TRBJ1-2; weak D call: TRBD1 (5 bases). Deletions cut 0 bases from V and 6 bases from J, with 9 bases between. This CDR3 region has 13 residues. Per the germline V gene, CDR1 is SGHNT and CDR2 is YYREEE (reference sequence). The CDR3 region has the DNA TGTGCCAGCAGCTTGGCGGGGGGGGATGGCTACACCTTC. The encoded protein is CASSLAGGDGYTF.

The chain uses TRBV7-9 and TRBJ2-1, with TRBD2 as a possible D gene (5 bases). The V end was cut by 5 bases, the J end by 8 bases, with 22 bases between. CDR1 and CDR2 from the germline V gene are SEHNR and FQNEAQ (reference sequence). The CDR3 sequence is 16 residues long. In nucleotides, the CDR3 is TGTGCCAGCAGCCCCCGGACGGGATATTATGGGGATGAGCAGTTCTTC. Translating it yields CASSPRTGYYGDEQFF.

This clone turned up a few times. The gene calls are TRBV6-5 and TRBJ1-1; possible D gene TRBD1, 6 bases. The length of the CDR3 is 15 residues. With 7 bases removed from V and 2 bases from J, the gap between germline ends came to 17 bases. Germline V CDR1 and CDR2: MNHEY, SVGAGI. CDR3 in DNA: TGTGCCAGCATGTACAGGGAGAATATTAACACTGAAGCTTTCTTT. Encoded protein: CASMYRENINTEAFF.

This rearrangement joins TRBV28 to TRBJ2-5; 7 nucleotides align to TRBD2. This CDR3 has 16 residues. Germline V gives CDR1 MDHEN, CDR2 SYDVKM. V dropped 2 bases and J dropped 1; count of bases not matched to a gene: 7. The CDR3 loop reads CASSLVGGTGQETQYF. As DNA, the CDR3 is TGTGCCAGCAGTTTAGTGGGAGGGACGGGCCAAGAGACCCAGTACTTC.

The rearrangement uses TRBV27 and TRBJ2-1; tentatively, D is TRBD2 (6 bases). Germline V gene data show CDR1 as MNHEY and CDR2 as SMNVEV (reference sequence). V was shortened by 5 bases and J by 3 bases, with 14 bases between the two germline ends. This CDR3 is built from 15 residues. The CDR3 region is CASSPRRLVYNEQFF. CDR3 DNA: TGTGCCAGCAGTCCTCGGCGACTAGTCTACAATGAGCAGTTCTTC.

The gene calls are TRBV15 and TRBJ1-5; weak D call: TRBD1 (5 bases). CDR1 is LNHNV and CDR2 is YYDKDF in the germline V gene (reference sequence). V lost 6 bases, J lost 0 bases, and 9 bases lay in between. This CDR3 has 14 amino acids. In DNA, the CDR3 is TGTGCCACCAGGCCCAGGGATAGCAATCAGCCCCAGCATTTT. Its protein is CATRPRDSNQPQHF.

This chain links TRBV27 with TRBJ1-5; D is possibly TRBD1 (5 bases). The CDR3 is 16 amino acids. Trimming removed 6 bases at V and 3 bases at J, with 18 bases between. Germline V gene data show CDR1 as MNHEY and CDR2 as SMNVEV (reference sequence). CDR3 in DNA: TGTGCCAGCAGCAAACGGACACCCAGACTCAATCAGCCCCAGCATTTT. The encoded protein is CASSKRTPRLNQPQHF.

The CDR3 is CATSREQVPSYEQYF. CDR3 DNA: TGTGCCACCAGCAGGGAACAGGTTCCCTCCTACGAGCAGTACTTC. The rearrangement uses TRBV15 and TRBJ2-7; D may be TRBD1 (5 bases). The CDR3 sequence is 15 residues long. V lost 3 bases and J 0 bases, leaving 12 bases between the germline ends. The germline V gene encodes CDR1 LNHNV and CDR2 YYDKDF (reference sequence).

The gene calls are TRBV3-1 (or the pseudogene TRBV3-2) and TRBJ2-5; TRBD2 matches 10 bases. J gave up 5 bases and V 1 base, and 4 bases lay outside the gene matches. The CDR3 sequence is 15 residues long. Germline V gives CDR1 LGHDT, CDR2 YNNKEL (reference sequence). DNA for the CDR3: TGTGCCAGCAGCCAAGGTAGCGGGAGGCGGGAGACCCAGTACTTC. Translation: CASSQGSGRRETQYF.

V and J are TRBV18 and TRBJ1-3; no reliable D call. This CDR3 is built from 15 residues. Germline V gene sequence: CDR1 KGHSH, CDR2 LQKENI. Trimming took 4 bases from V and 1 from J, leaving 11 bases between them. The chain's CDR3 is CASSRGGESGNTIYF. The CDR3 bases are TGTGCCAGCTCACGGGGAGGAGAGTCTGGAAACACCATATATTTT.